A single sample gave rise to the 26 T cell receptor beta chains below, sequenced in a study of T cell changes during pregnancy in multiple sclerosis (dated by TCRdb to about 2019). The library was produced with the immunoSEQ multiplex PCR assay. This immuneACCESS table, as held by TCRdb, lists in-frame sequences with V and J called but not all clones. Of the missing ones, under half trace to an unresolved V gene in checked studies; the others have no known cause. The sample profile shows roughly 62,000 clones; nearly 90% of them were found once. The top ten hold around 2.3% of the sample. The sequencing here drew on peripheral blood, taken in the first trimester of pregnancy. The source of these receptors is a female donor with multiple sclerosis, enrolled in a pregnancy study.

The V and J genes are TRBV19 and TRBJ2-2; no clear D. The CDR3 consists of 13 residues. The V end lost 4 bases, the J end lost 7 bases, and 10 bases lay between the germline ends. The germline V gene encodes CDR1 LNHDA and CDR2 SQIVND (reference sequence). CDR3 bases: TGTGCCAGTAGTACTTTAATCGGCGGGGAGCTGTTTTTT. Translated: CASSTLIGGELFF.

The J gene is TRBJ2-1, the V gene TRBV9, with 11 nucleotides matching TRBD2. CDR3 size: 14 residues. The germline gives CDR1 SGDLS, CDR2 YYNGEE. With V trimmed by 2 bases and J by 8 bases, 3 bases remained unmatched. In DNA, the CDR3 is TGTGCCAGCAGCGTGAGGACTAGCGGGTATGAGCAGTTCTTC. It yields the protein CASSVRTSGYEQFF.

The chain uses TRBV9 and TRBJ2-7; TRBD1 matches at 7 bases. This CDR3 is 15 amino acids long. V shed 0 bases and J 3 bases; nucleotides not matched to a gene: 6. Germline values: CDR1 SGDLS, CDR2 YYNGEE. The CDR3 bases are TGTGCCAGCAGCGTAGAGGCAGGGGGAGACTACGAGCAGTACTTC. Translation: CASSVEAGGDYEQYF.

This chain connects TRBV5-1 to TRBJ2-1, with a weak D call TRBD2 (6 bases). The V and J ends lost 4 bases and 5 bases respectively, with 13 bases between them. The length of the CDR3 is 14 residues. Germline CDR1 and CDR2: SGHRS and YFSETQ. CDR3 DNA sequence: TGCGCCAGCAGCGCGGGAAGCGTGGACAATGAGCAGTTCTTC. The encoded protein is CASSAGSVDNEQFF.

The CDR3: CASSPSSGGPQETQYF. Written as DNA, the CDR3 is TGTGCCAGCAGCCCTTCTAGCGGGGGCCCCCAAGAGACCCAGTACTTC. V and J are TRBV2 and TRBJ2-5; 10 bases agree with TRBD2. After removal of 6 bases from V and 1 base from J, the junction contained 8 bases not matched to a gene. The germline gives CDR1 SNHLY, CDR2 FYNNEI. There are 16 residues in the CDR3.

The sample holds a few counts of this clone. The chain employs TRBV18 and TRBJ1-3; D remains ambiguous. The CDR3 extends over 14 amino acids. CDR1 and CDR2 from the germline V gene are KGHSH and LQKENI. V lost 2 bases to trimming and J lost 6 bases, with 11 bases between them. CDR3 region: CASSPFGEANTIYF. The CDR3 DNA follows: TGTGCCAGCTCACCATTTGGGGAGGCAAACACCATATATTTT.

The genes are TRBV7-3 and TRBJ2-1, with D maybe TRBD2 (6 bases). Between the trimmed V and J ends, which lost 5 bases and 6 bases, there was a span of 14 bases. The CDR3 is made up of 14 amino acids. Germline lookup yields CDR1 SGHTA and CDR2 FQGTGA. The CDR3 protein is CASSPPGLFNEQFF. Written as DNA, the CDR3 is TGTGCCAGCAGCCCGCCGGGACTTTTCAATGAGCAGTTCTTC.

V is TRBV7-6 and J is TRBJ1-3; D might be TRBD1 (6 bases). CDR3 length: 16 amino acids. Germline-derived CDR1 and CDR2 are SGHVS and FNYEAQ. Trimming took off 5 bases at V and 2 bases at J, with 16 bases between the two ends. The chain's CDR3 is CASSRIPQGPGNTIYF. Here the CDR3 DNA reads TGTGCCAGCAGCCGTATCCCACAGGGACCTGGAAACACCATATATTTT.

In this sample, this clone turned up a few times. The chain combines TRBV27 with TRBJ1-2; tentative D call: TRBD1 (5 bases). The V end was cut by 4 bases, the J end by 7 bases, with 19 bases between. Germline lookup yields CDR1 MNHEY and CDR2 SMNVEV (reference sequence). The CDR3 spans 15 residues. DNA for the CDR3: TGTGCCAGCAGTTCGATTCCCCAGGGAGGGACTGGCTACACCTTC. Protein sequence: CASSSIPQGGTGYTF.

The chain uses TRBV5-1 and TRBJ2-2; TRBD2 aligns across 9 bases. The CDR3 runs to 18 residues. CDR1 and CDR2 (germline): SGHRS, YFSETQ. V dropped 0 bases and J dropped 2; count of bases not matched to a gene: 8. This chain's CDR3 is CASSLEASGTTNTGELFF. CDR3 nucleotide sequence: TGCGCCAGCAGCTTGGAGGCTAGCGGGACGACCAACACCGGGGAGCTGTTTTTT.

The V gene is TRBV11-1, the J gene TRBJ2-7; 8 bases are shared with TRBD1. V dropped 8 bases and J dropped 0; count of bases not matched to a gene: 6. There are 14 residues in the CDR3. Germline V gene sequence: CDR1 SGHAT, CDR2 FQDESV (reference sequence). The CDR3 DNA follows: TGTGCCAGCCGGGGACAGGCGAGCTCCTACGAGCAGTACTTC. Amino acids: CASRGQASSYEQYF.

In its sample, this clone was seen a few times. The V gene is TRBV12-5, the J gene TRBJ1-5, with 10 bases that match TRBD1. Germline V gene sequence: CDR1 LGHNT, CDR2 FRNRAP. The CDR3 consists of 16 residues. The J segment lost 1 base and the V segment lost 7 bases, leaving 7 bases of the junction unmatched. CDR3 sequence: CASADLGQGSNQPQHF. The CDR3 bases are TGTGCTAGTGCCGATTTGGGACAGGGGAGCAATCAGCCCCAGCATTTT.

The chain joins TRBV6-1 to TRBJ2-3; 7 nucleotides match TRBD1. V was clipped by 4 bases and J by 7 bases; unmatched bases: 5. Germline-derived CDR1 and CDR2 are MNHNS and SASEGT. The CDR3 has 13 amino acids. CDR3 bases: TGTGCCAGCAGTGGGACAGGACCGAATACGCAGTATTTT. This translates into CASSGTGPNTQYF.

The V and J genes are TRBV30 and TRBJ1-6; D might be TRBD1 (6 bases). Trimming took off 2 bases at V and 10 bases at J, with 15 bases between the two ends. Germline V lookup: CDR1 GTSNPN, CDR2 SVGIG (reference sequence). CDR3 length: 14 amino acids. The CDR3 here is CAWSLGGSGSPLHF. The DNA of the CDR3 is TGTGCCTGGAGTCTAGGGGGTTCCGGCTCACCCCTCCACTTT.

This chain joins TRBV7-2 and TRBJ1-5; possible D gene TRBD1, 6 bases. The CDR3 totals 16 residues. Trimming took 1 base from V and 10 from J, leaving 20 bases between them. CDR1 and CDR2 from the germline V gene are SGHTA and FQGNSA. This CDR3 is CASSLGSGTGSDPQHF. CDR3 coding DNA: TGTGCCAGCAGCTTAGGATCGGGCACAGGGTCCGATCCCCAGCATTTT.

This clone was recorded only once. V gene TRBV19 combines with J gene TRBJ1-3; D is uncertain. The germline V gene encodes CDR1 LNHDA and CDR2 SQIVND (reference sequence). V gave up 5 bases and J gave up 3 bases, with 8 bases separating them. The CDR3 contains 13 residues. CDR3: CASSSYIGNTIYF. The CDR3 nucleotides read TGTGCCAGTAGTTCTTACATTGGAAACACCATATATTTT.

The chain is built from TRBV6-5 and TRBJ1-1; 8 bases align to TRBD1. CDR1 and CDR2 from the germline V gene are MNHEY and SVGAGI. V lost 6 bases to trimming and J lost 3 bases; unmatched junction nucleotides: 3. The CDR3 sequence is 13 residues long. CDR3 protein: CASRSQGDTEAFF. The CDR3 DNA reads TGTGCCAGCAGGTCACAGGGGGACACTGAAGCTTTCTTT.

This clone was observed a handful of times. The rearrangement joins TRBV11-3 to TRBJ2-3; D gene ambiguous. CDR3 size: 13 residues. Trimming removed 2 bases from V and 7 bases from J, with 10 bases in between. The germline CDR1 and CDR2 sequences are SGHNT and YENEEA. The CDR3 is CASSLTVDHTQYF. In DNA form, the CDR3 reads TGTGCCAGCAGCTTAACGGTCGATCATACGCAGTATTTT.

The chain combines TRBV5-1 with TRBJ2-3; 8 bases line up with TRBD2. Germline V gene data show CDR1 as SGHRS and CDR2 as YFSETQ. There are 15 residues in the CDR3. V was clipped by 1 base and J by 2 bases; unmatched bases: 3. The DNA of the CDR3 is TGCGCCAGCAGCTTGACGCGGGGGGTCACAGATACGCAGTATTTT. This encodes CASSLTRGVTDTQYF.

Turning to this clone: One end of the junction does not line up with germline, which may come from a read error. The chain recombines TRBV5-1 with TRBJ1-1; 9 positions match TRBD1. The length of the CDR3 is 13 residues. Per germline, CDR1 SGHRS and CDR2 YFSETQ. The CDR3 DNA follows: TGCGCCAGCAGTCCGGGACAGGGAGAGATTGGACTCTTT. Translated: CASSPGQGEIGLF.

The rearrangement uses TRBV2 and TRBJ2-1; weak D call: TRBD2 (6 bases). The CDR3 runs to 13 residues. Trimming cost V 6 bases and J 1 base, with 7 bases left between them. In germline, CDR1 is SNHLY, CDR2 FYNNEI. CDR3 region: CASRGTSYNEQFF. CDR3 DNA: TGTGCCAGCAGGGGGACTTCCTACAATGAGCAGTTCTTC.

This clone showed up just a few times. The V gene is TRBV18, the J gene TRBJ1-1; 7 bases line up with TRBD1. The ends lost 3 bases at V and 1 base at J; junction bases unmatched: 8. Germline loops: CDR1 KGHSH, CDR2 LQKENI. The CDR3 is 16 amino acids. CDR3 in DNA: TGTGCCAGCTCACCCCAGGGGGGCAGGGCGAACACTGAAGCTTTCTTT. Its translation is CASSPQGGRANTEAFF.

In its sample, this clone was seen a few times. The chain combines TRBV7-2 with TRBJ1-5; D gene uncertain. V lost 5 bases to trimming and J lost 0 bases, with 17 bases between them. The CDR3 sequence is 17 residues long. Per the germline V gene, CDR1 is SGHTA and CDR2 is FQGNSA. CDR3 in DNA: TGTGCCAGCAGCCCCCACGGTCGTTCGTCTAGCAATCAGCCCCAGCATTTT. This encodes CASSPHGRSSSNQPQHF.

This sequence joins TRBV11-3 and TRBJ2-3; 9 bases line up with TRBD1. This CDR3 contains 15 residues. From germline, CDR1 is SGHNT and CDR2 YENEEA. V lost 2 bases to trimming and J lost 8 bases; unmatched junction nucleotides: 8. The DNA for the CDR3 is TGTGCCAGCAGCTTAAGAGGACAGGGGCCGGGTACGCAGTATTTT. Encoded protein: CASSLRGQGPGTQYF.

This rearrangement joins TRBV7-2 to TRBJ1-2; TRBD1 agrees at 10 bases. The CDR3 extends over 14 amino acids. The germline CDR1 and CDR2 sequences are SGHTA and FQGNSA. V trimming: 7 bases; J trimming: 7 bases; junction bases outside the gene matches: 9. The chain's CDR3 is CASTLRQGALGYTF. The CDR3 nucleotides are TGTGCCAGCACCCTAAGACAGGGGGCGCTTGGCTACACCTTC.

The chain has TRBV7-2 and TRBJ1-2; maybe TRBD1 (6 bases). The germline V and J ends were trimmed by 8 bases and 4 bases, with 17 bases remaining between them. The germline CDR1 and CDR2 sequences are SGHTA and FQGNSA. This CDR3 is 14 amino acids long. The CDR3 reads CASGAGGAGYGYTF. CDR3 coding DNA: TGTGCCAGCGGTGCGGGGGGGGCGGGCTATGGCTACACCTTC.